Below are 18 T cell receptor beta chains sequenced from a single sample in a study of long-term antiretroviral therapy in people with HIV. Researchers report immunoSEQ v3.0 was run at survey level. The protocol was immunoSEQ multiplex PCR, while the TCRdb copy is restricted to in-frame clones and leaves out a portion. The sample has approximately 22,000 clones, 84% seen once. The specimen comprised unsorted PBMCs, sampled 0.1 years before starting antiretroviral therapy. All receptors derive from a man between 18 and 35 years old with HIV.

V and J are TRBV9 and TRBJ2-1; D is unresolved. Germline V gene sequence: CDR1 SGDLS, CDR2 YYNGEE. The CDR3 contains 18 residues. The V gene lost 4 bases and the J gene lost 0 bases, with 20 bases spanning the gap. This CDR3 reads CASSPLVGSNSSYNEQFF. Written as DNA, the CDR3 is TGTGCCAGCAGCCCATTAGTGGGATCTAACAGCTCCTACAATGAGCAGTTCTTC.

This clone was seen once. V usage is TRBV7-8 and J usage is TRBJ1-5, with D uncertain. CDR3 length: 14 amino acids. Germline V gives CDR1 SGHVS, CDR2 FQNEAQ. The germline V and J ends were trimmed by 6 bases and 8 bases, with 17 bases remaining between them. The CDR3 bases are TGTGCCAGCAGTCCCGTAGTGGAAGGAGAGCCCCAGCATTTT. Encoded protein: CASSPVVEGEPQHF.

This sequence joins TRBV2 and TRBJ2-5; D is uncertain. Germline CDR1 and CDR2: SNHLY and FYNNEI. The V and J ends lost 5 bases and 1 base respectively, with 14 bases between them. The CDR3 runs to 15 residues. DNA of the CDR3: TGTGCCAGCAGTACCCCCCGGGTCCCCCAAGAGACCCAGTACTTC. Amino acids: CASSTPRVPQETQYF.

This clone was seen only a few times. The chain employs TRBV25-1 and TRBJ1-2; D call uncertain. Per germline, CDR1 MGHDK and CDR2 SYGVNS. V was clipped by 9 bases and J by 2 bases, with 13 bases between them. The CDR3 runs 13 residues. The CDR3 DNA reads TGTGCCAGTTCAAACCTCCCAAACTATGGCTACACCTTC. Residues: CASSNLPNYGYTF.

J is TRBJ2-1 and V is TRBV30; the match to TRBD2 covers 8 bases. CDR1 is GTSNPN and CDR2 is SVGIG in the germline V gene (reference sequence). The V and J ends lost 0 bases and 1 base, in that order; junction bases with no gene match: 8. CDR3 length equals 17 residues. The CDR3 nucleotides are TGTGCCTGGAGTGTACCGGGAGGGTCCAGGTCCTACAATGAGCAGTTCTTC. This encodes CAWSVPGGSRSYNEQFF. Full variable domain (rest looked up from reference TRBV30 and TRBJ2-1): SQTIHQWPATLVQPVGSPLSLECTVEGTSNPNLYWYRQAAGRGLQLLFYSVGIGQISSEVPQNLSASRPQDRQFILSSKKLLLSDSGFYLCAWSVPGGSRSYNEQFFGPGTRLTVL.

This chain links TRBV4-1 with TRBJ1-1; D gene unclear. Germline CDR1 MGHRA, CDR2 YSYEKL. The CDR3 covers 14 residues. V was trimmed by 2 bases and J by 5 bases, leaving 12 bases between them. DNA of the CDR3: TGCGCCAGCAGCCAACCGGCCGGGAGGACTGAAGCTTTCTTT. Its translation: CASSQPAGRTEAFF.

The chain employs TRBV4-1 and TRBJ1-4; D unresolved. This CDR3 is 15 amino acids long. Between the trimmed V and J ends, which lost 0 bases and 4 bases, there was a span of 9 bases. From germline, CDR1 is MGHRA and CDR2 YSYEKL. The CDR3 nucleotides read TGCGCCAGCAGCCAAGAAAGGCGGTATAATGAAAAACTGTTTTTT. It specifies CASSQERRYNEKLFF.

V gene TRBV19 combines with J gene TRBJ1-5; D gene uncertain. The germline gives CDR1 LNHDA, CDR2 SQIVND (reference sequence). V lost 10 bases, J lost 5 bases, and 18 bases lay in between. The CDR3 runs to 14 residues. Here the CDR3 reads CATSPGRPDQPQHF. The CDR3, as DNA: TGTGCCACCTCTCCGGGCCGTCCGGATCAGCCCCAGCATTTT.

V is TRBV7-2 and J is TRBJ2-7, with 11 bases aligning to TRBD1. The CDR3 runs 14 residues. The junction had 4 bases not matched to a gene; V was cut back by 5 bases and J by 4 bases. Germline loops: CDR1 SGHTA, CDR2 FQGNSA. CDR3 bases: TGTGCCAGCAGCCCAGGGACAGGGGGTTACGAGCAGTACTTC. Translation: CASSPGTGGYEQYF.

The rearrangement uses TRBV4-2 and TRBJ2-7; D is undetermined. V lost 1 base and J lost 5, with 6 bases in between. This CDR3 is built from 12 residues. Germline-derived CDR1 and CDR2 are LGHNA and YNFKEQ. CDR3 coding DNA: TGTGCCAGCAGCCAAGTGAGTCACGAGCAGTACTTC. As protein: CASSQVSHEQYF.

The rearrangement joins TRBV7-9 to TRBJ2-1; D might be TRBD2 (5 bases). V dropped 3 bases and J dropped 0 bases, with 21 bases sitting between them. The germline gives CDR1 SEHNR, CDR2 FQNEAQ (reference sequence). The CDR3 has 19 amino acids. As DNA, the CDR3 is TGTGCCAGCAGCTTTATCTCTCTAGCCGGGTTAAGCTCCTACAATGAGCAGTTCTTC. Its translation is CASSFISLAGLSSYNEQFF.

The J gene is TRBJ2-3, the V gene TRBV27; D unresolved. Trimming removed 6 bases from V and 2 bases from J, with 21 bases in between. This CDR3 is 17 amino acids long. Germline CDR1 is MNHEY and CDR2 is SMNVEV (reference sequence). The CDR3 protein is CASRRLLGRLTTDTQYF. The CDR3 DNA sequence: TGTGCCAGCAGACGGCTATTGGGCCGATTAACCACAGATACGCAGTATTTT.

V and J are TRBV18 and TRBJ1-4; D gene uncertain. Trimming pared 0 bases from V and 0 bases from J, leaving 8 bases between. The CDR3 consists of 16 residues. CDR1 is KGHSH and CDR2 is LQKENI in the germline V gene. The CDR3 region is CASSPPHGATNEKLFF. The CDR3 DNA sequence: TGTGCCAGCTCACCACCCCACGGTGCAACTAATGAAAAACTGTTTTTT. Looking up the rest from reference TRBV18 and TRBJ1-4 gives the full variable domain: NAGVMQNPRHLVRRRGQEARLRCSPMKGHSHVYWYRQLPEEGLKFMVYLQKENIIDESGMPKERFSAEFPKEGPSILRIQQVVRGDSAAYFCASSPPHGATNEKLFFGSGTQLSVL.

The gene calls are TRBV28 and TRBJ2-7; 7 bases match TRBD1. Germline CDR1 is MDHEN and CDR2 is SYDVKM. V lost 8 bases, J lost 2 bases, and 3 bases stayed unmatched. The CDR3 covers 12 residues. This CDR3 reads CASRDSPYEQYF. The CDR3 region has the DNA TGTGCCAGCCGGGACAGCCCCTACGAGCAGTACTTC.

This sequence joins TRBV15 and TRBJ1-4, with D possibly matching TRBD1 (5 bases). Per the germline V gene, CDR1 is LNHNV and CDR2 is YYDKDF (reference sequence). V lost 0 bases to trimming and J lost 5 bases, with 16 bases between them. The CDR3 is 17 residues long. The CDR3 DNA follows: TGTGCCACCAGCAGAGACCACCTGACAGCCCTCAATGAAAAACTGTTTTTT. This encodes CATSRDHLTALNEKLFF.

The chain employs TRBV30 and TRBJ1-1; the match to TRBD1 covers 7 bases. V trimming: 0 bases; J trimming: 5 bases; junction bases outside the gene matches: 9. There are 15 residues in the CDR3. Germline CDR1 GTSNPN, CDR2 SVGIG (reference sequence). This CDR3 reads CAWSVRARGKTEAFF. The DNA of the CDR3 is TGTGCCTGGAGTGTACGGGCCAGGGGGAAGACTGAAGCTTTCTTT.

The chain joins TRBV4-2 to TRBJ2-1; 10 nucleotides agree with TRBD2. This CDR3 contains 16 residues. CDR1 and CDR2 (germline): LGHNA, YNFKEQ. The V segment lost 1 base and the J segment 10 bases; nucleotides outside the gene matches: 10. The CDR3 loop is CASSQVEAGGPVEQFF. CDR3 sequence (DNA): TGTGCCAGCAGCCAAGTCGAAGCGGGAGGGCCAGTAGAGCAGTTCTTC.

The chain is built from TRBV4-3 and TRBJ2-6; D is undetermined. V lost 0 bases, J lost 4 bases, and 10 bases lay in between. CDR3 length: 16 amino acids. Per the germline V gene, CDR1 is LGHNA and CDR2 is YSLEER. DNA of the CDR3: TGCGCCAGCAGCCAAGATAGGTGGCACGGGGCCAACGTCCTGACTTTC. This sequence encodes CASSQDRWHGANVLTF.